The following is a T cell receptor (beta chain) sequence with its context. The target of this receptor is not known. The sample holds no much larger clone one base away, and base qualities are not on file. The protocol used for the library was PCR. Reads for this sample came from an Illumina iSeq 100. The authors' analysis ran thus. Non-productive sequences were removed, and CDR3s that did not start with C, did not end with F or W, or were shorter than 7 amino acids were discarded. CDR3 homology was assessed with Levenshtein distances (stringdist) and unrooted phylogenetic trees (ape) in R version 3.6.1. Clones were called with MiXCR by TCRdb after fastp trimmed the public reads at Q25, and only in-frame beta chains were retained. Under each unique CDR3 protein, matching rows form one entry showing the most common genes and DNA. The V and J calls come from TCRdb's annotation, not from the publication. Within this sample are about 29,000 distinct CDR3 sequences, with roughly 50% of them counted one time only. Clones ranked in the top ten supply 5.5% to 7.5% of the sample.

These data are taken from a study of vaccination and CD4 T cells after COVID-19 (dated 2022 in TCRdb). Some background on the complete study: Convalescent patients had a positive SARS-CoV-2 result on nasal swab PCR, and of these patients, several had mild disease and one had severe disease. The convalescent cohort comprised six males and four females, including two Hispanic individuals, seven Caucasians, two Asians and one multiracial person. Two doses of either the Pfizer-BioNTech BNT162b2 vaccine (n=8) or the Moderna mRNA-1273 vaccine (n=2) were administered to participants. Post-COVID blood samples were collected from convalescent patients a median of roughly 100 days after diagnosis, with a range of roughly 30 to 161 days. Post-vaccine blood samples were obtained a median of approximately 70 days after the second vaccine dose, with a range of about 13 to 250 days. A few convalescent patients were sampled both early after vaccination (day 14) and late after vaccination (days 161 to 241). The spike-specific CD4+ TCR repertoire was compared before and after mRNA vaccination in nine to ten COVID-19 convalescent patients and a handful of infection-naive healthy vaccine recipients. Study-level results and caveats: Among the post-vaccine SARS-CoV-2-reactive clones in convalescent patients, a median roughly 85% showed up only after vaccination, which suggests vaccine-specific priming. Only a relatively small number of convalescent patients were included in the study, and early timepoints following natural infection were not analyzed. In convalescent patients, nearly all vaccine-specific clones (304 of 307) were found to be mono-reactive for SARS-CoV-2 spike rather than cross-reactive with common cold coronaviruses. An increase in the median number of SARS-CoV-2-reactive clonotypes from 20 to 25 after infection to roughly 38 after vaccination was observed, but the change was not found to be significant.

V and J lose 8 bases and 8 bases, and a span of 9 bases separates them. According to the germline V gene (reference sequence), CDR1 reads SEHNR and CDR2 reads FQNEAQ. The CDR3 runs 10 amino acids, cysteine and phenylalanine included. Left in the record is the CDR3 DNA by itself, 30 bases read in frame from the first base. The meaning of the sample's time point label: late sampling 161 to 241 days after vaccination in a few convalescent patients. The convalescent patients' positive SARS-CoV-2 PCR tests fell between March and December 2020, which was before the Alpha, Beta and Delta variants emerged in the United States. PBMCs were separated from whole blood using Ficoll-Paque Plus gradient centrifugation and then either used fresh or cryopreserved at -140C.

The sequence links TRBV7-9 to TRBJ1-1, with the D gene uncertain. The material was CD4+ T cells from blood, obtained about 7 months after SARS-CoV-2 vaccination. The clonotype originates from a human donor who had recovered from COVID-19. The nucleotide sequence is given as TGTGCCAGCGGCTGGCCCGAAGCTTTCTTT. Translated, this is CASGWPEAFF.